This passage covers 8 T cell receptor beta chains from one sample sequenced in a study of blood T cell repertoires in COVID-19. Data came from immunoSEQ multiplex PCR; TCRdb stores just in-frame clones and leaves some out. The data show around 190,000 clones, almost 90% seen once. The sequencing sample was made of peripheral blood. The receptors shown here come from a young man with active or convalescent COVID-19.

The gene calls are TRBV7-2 and TRBJ1-2, with 8 bases lining up with TRBD1. V was clipped by 5 bases and J by 3 bases; unmatched bases: 5. CDR1 and CDR2 (germline): SGHTA, FQGNSA. CDR3 length: 14 residues. CDR3 protein: CASSMATGDYGYTF. The CDR3 DNA reads as TGTGCCAGCAGCATGGCGACAGGGGACTATGGCTACACCTTC.

This sequence joins TRBV7-9 and TRBJ2-1; no definite D call. CDR3 length: 16 residues. The V end lost 2 bases, the J end lost 4 bases, and 15 bases lay between the germline ends. Germline V gene sequence: CDR1 SEHNR, CDR2 FQNEAQ (reference sequence). The chain's CDR3 is CASSLLGPLDYNEQFF. The CDR3 DNA reads TGTGCCAGCAGCTTATTGGGCCCGCTGGATTACAATGAGCAGTTCTTC. Looking up the rest from reference TRBV7-9 and TRBJ2-1 gives the full variable domain: DTGVSQNPRHKITKRGQNVTFRCDPISEHNRLYWYRQTLGQGPEFLTYFQNEAQLEKSRLLSDRFSAERPKGSFSTLEIQRTEQGDSAMYLCASSLLGPLDYNEQFFGPGTRLTVL.

Here the CDR3 reads CASSPTGGNTIYF. Written as DNA, the CDR3 is TGTGCCAGCTCACCAACAGGGGGAAACACCATATATTTT. The rearrangement links TRBV18 to TRBJ1-3, with D perhaps matching TRBD1 (6 bases). Trimming shortened V by 2 bases and J by 4 bases, and 6 bases separated the two germline ends. From germline, CDR1 is KGHSH and CDR2 LQKENI. This CDR3 contains 13 residues.

The CDR3 nucleotides are TGTGCCAGCCGGGGACTGATGAACACTGAAGCTTTCTTT. Protein sequence: CASRGLMNTEAFF. The rearrangement uses TRBV19 and TRBJ1-1; tentatively, D is TRBD1 (5 bases). Germline V CDR1 and CDR2: LNHDA, SQIVND (reference sequence). Trimming took off 9 bases at V and 0 bases at J, with 11 bases between the two ends. This CDR3 region has 13 residues.

The chain recombines TRBV30 with TRBJ2-2; the match to TRBD2 covers 11 bases. Trimming removed 4 bases from V and 5 bases from J; junction bases left unmatched: 9. The CDR3 sequence is 16 residues long. The germline V gene encodes CDR1 GTSNPN and CDR2 SVGIG (reference sequence). CDR3 region: CAWNLGLAGQTGELFF. The CDR3 DNA reads as TGTGCCTGGAACCTAGGACTAGCGGGTCAAACCGGGGAGCTGTTTTTT.

The count of this clone is one. The chain carries TRBV3-1 (or the pseudogene TRBV3-2) and TRBJ1-2; D is uncertain. This CDR3 contains 14 residues. From germline, CDR1 is LGHDT and CDR2 YNNKEL (reference sequence). V was shortened by 0 bases and J by 2 bases, with 7 bases between the two germline ends. The CDR3 reads CASSQEGGNYGYTF. The CDR3 DNA reads TGTGCCAGCAGCCAAGAAGGCGGGAACTATGGCTACACCTTC.

The J gene is TRBJ2-3, the V gene TRBV14; D possibly corresponds to TRBD2 (6 bases). CDR3 length: 13 amino acids. Trimming pared 4 bases from V and 6 bases from J, leaving 11 bases between. Germline CDR1 and CDR2: SGHDN and FVKESK. CDR3 sequence (DNA): TGTGCCAGCAGCCGACTAGGGTCCGATACGCAGTATTTT. It codes for CASSRLGSDTQYF.

This chain uses TRBV5-1 with TRBJ2-3, with 8 bases fitting TRBD2. The CDR3 consists of 15 residues. Germline V gene data show CDR1 as SGHRS and CDR2 as YFSETQ. The ends lost 4 bases at V and 3 bases at J; junction bases unmatched: 7. The CDR3 sequence: CASSDGTSATDTQYF. CDR3 bases: TGCGCCAGCAGCGACGGGACTAGTGCGACAGATACGCAGTATTTT.